The TCR beta chain described here comes from a study of T cells in localized non-small cell lung cancer. Study-wide results and caveats: Only one tumor region went through sequencing, so heterogeneity may still be there. Uninvolved adjacent lung had higher T cell clonality than tumor and all other tissues. There were a median around 53 of the top 100 tumor clones appearing in adjacent lung.

Clones were sequenced by immunoSEQ multiplex PCR, and TCRdb holds only the in-frame ones, with some missing. The profile shows over 30,000 clones, over 70% of them singletons. Worth noting for this clone: Its antigen is as yet unknown. At one of its ends the junction is not consistent with the germline gene, which may arise from a read error.

The material was peripheral blood, obtained before any cancer treatment. The receptor was derived from a woman aged 40 to 75 with stage I lung adenocarcinoma.

CDR3 in amino acids: CASSQTPDRASDF. CDR3 DNA: TGTGCCAGCAGCCAGACCCCCGACAGGGCCTCGGACTTC. The chain recombines TRBV5-5 with TRBJ2-7; TRBD1 matches at 7 bases. The CDR3 sequence is 13 residues long. Germline V lookup: CDR1 SGHKS, CDR2 YYEKEE (reference sequence).